The entry below describes one T cell receptor (beta chain). Germline CDR1 is MGHDK and CDR2 is SYGVNS. The CDR3 sequence is 16 residues long. The trim removed 3 bases at V and 3 bases at J, leaving 11 bases unmatched. The data were obtained in a study of cytomegalovirus exposure and HLA in healthy donors. The PCR used 60 Vbeta and 13 Jbeta primers. Generated by immunoSEQ multiplex PCR, the TCRdb table keeps only in-frame clones and is missing some. The top ten clones hold approximately 1.6% of a sample with 150,000 to 200,000 clones, 77% of them seen once. The sequence was obtained from a woman aged 25 to 39 in good health and CMV-seronegative. Sequencing was done on a sample of PBMCs. This rearrangement joins TRBV25-1 to TRBJ2-7; 7 bases fit TRBD1. DNA for the CDR3: TGTGCCAGCAGTGACTTTTCCGGACAGGACGTCTACGAGCAGTACTTC. It encodes CASSDFSGQDVYEQYF.